Here is one TCR beta chain with its context. This sample is drawn from a study of blood T cell repertoires in COVID-19. Study as a whole: Material from acute and convalescent COVID-19 was sourced from the United States, Italy and Spain. Sources were T cells, B-cell-depleted T cells, or PBMCs; the material itself was cDNA or gDNA.

V was shortened by 6 bases and J by 5 bases, with 11 bases between the two germline ends. The CDR3 spans 13 residues. Germline V CDR1 and CDR2: SNHLY, FYNNEI. As originally analysed: Estimation of nucleated cell counts relied on the amplification of reference gene primers. Method: immunoSEQ multiplex PCR; TCRdb's copy keeps in-frame clones and lacks some. The DNA was the basis for D and trimming; V, J and clone size are from that table. Of roughly 71,000 clones listed, around 86% are singletons. This receptor was obtained from a man aged 25 to 45 with acute or convalescent COVID-19. The sequenced material came from peripheral blood. The V gene is TRBV2, the J gene TRBJ2-1; tentative D call: TRBD2 (5 bases). The CDR3 reads CASRLDGNNEQFF. The CDR3 bases are TGTGCCAGCAGGTTAGACGGGAACAATGAGCAGTTCTTC.